This T cell receptor beta chain was found in a study of cytomegalovirus exposure and HLA in healthy donors. Study-wide results and limits: In a later analysis, TCR beta V- and J-gene trimming showed a link to a missense DCLRE1C variant.

For this clone: Its matching antigen is unknown.

Primers included in the PCR were 60 Vbeta and 13 Jbeta primers. Clones were read by immunoSEQ multiplex PCR, and TCRdb kept only the in-frame ones, dropping some. Of about 160,000 clones in the sample, roughly 80% were seen once. Germline V lookup: CDR1 SEHNR, CDR2 FQNEAQ (reference sequence). V was trimmed by 2 bases and J by 4 bases, leaving 6 bases between them. The CDR3 is 13 amino acids. Sequenced input: PBMCs. The chain is built from TRBV7-9 and TRBJ2-1, with D maybe TRBD2 (5 bases). The TCR comes from a male donor in good health and CMV-seropositive. The CDR3 spells CASSLSGYNEQFF. As DNA, the CDR3 is TGTGCCAGCAGCTTAAGCGGATACAATGAGCAGTTCTTC.